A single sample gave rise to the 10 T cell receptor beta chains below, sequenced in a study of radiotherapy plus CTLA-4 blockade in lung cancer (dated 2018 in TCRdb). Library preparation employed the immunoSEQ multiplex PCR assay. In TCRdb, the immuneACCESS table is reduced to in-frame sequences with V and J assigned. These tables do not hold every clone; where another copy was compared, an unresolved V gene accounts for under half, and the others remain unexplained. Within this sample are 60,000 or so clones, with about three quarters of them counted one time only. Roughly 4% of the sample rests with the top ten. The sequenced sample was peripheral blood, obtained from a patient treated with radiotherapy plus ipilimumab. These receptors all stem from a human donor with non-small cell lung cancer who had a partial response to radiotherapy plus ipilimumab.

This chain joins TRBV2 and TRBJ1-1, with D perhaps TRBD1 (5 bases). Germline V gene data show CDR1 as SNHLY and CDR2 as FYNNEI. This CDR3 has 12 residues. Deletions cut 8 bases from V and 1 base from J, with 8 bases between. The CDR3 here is CASLGGNTEAFF. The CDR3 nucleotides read TGTGCCAGCCTCGGGGGGAACACTGAAGCTTTCTTT. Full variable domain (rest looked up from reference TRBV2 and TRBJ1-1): EPEVTQTPSHQVTQMGQEVILRCVPISNHLYFYWYRQILGQKVEFLVSFYNNEISEKSEIFDDQFSVERPDGSNFTLKIRSTKLEDSAMYFCASLGGNTEAFFGQGTRLTVV.

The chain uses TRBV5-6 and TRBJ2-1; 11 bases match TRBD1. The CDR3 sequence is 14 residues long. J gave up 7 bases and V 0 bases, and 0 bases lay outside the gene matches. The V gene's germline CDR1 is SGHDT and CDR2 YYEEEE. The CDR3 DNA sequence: TGTGCCAGCAGCTTGGGGGACAGGGGGAATGAGCAGTTCTTC. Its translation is CASSLGDRGNEQFF.

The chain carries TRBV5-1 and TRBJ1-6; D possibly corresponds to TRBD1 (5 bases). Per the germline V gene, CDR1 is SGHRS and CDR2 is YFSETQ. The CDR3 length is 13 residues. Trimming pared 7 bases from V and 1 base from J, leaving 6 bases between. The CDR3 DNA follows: TGCGCCAGCGGGGGGTCCTATAATTCACCCCTCCACTTT. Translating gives CASGGSYNSPLHF.

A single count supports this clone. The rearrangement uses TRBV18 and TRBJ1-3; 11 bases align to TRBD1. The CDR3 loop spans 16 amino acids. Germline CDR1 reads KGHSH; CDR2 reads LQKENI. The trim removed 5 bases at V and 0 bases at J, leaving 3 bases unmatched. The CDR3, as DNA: TGTGCCAGCTCAGCGGGACAGGGGGTCTCTGGAAACACCATATATTTT. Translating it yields CASSAGQGVSGNTIYF.

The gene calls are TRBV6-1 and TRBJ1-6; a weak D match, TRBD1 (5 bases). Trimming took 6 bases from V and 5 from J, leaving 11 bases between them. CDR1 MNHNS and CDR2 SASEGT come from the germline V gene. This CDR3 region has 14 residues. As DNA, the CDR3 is TGTGCCAGCAGGTGGGGACTTAATAATTCACCCCTCCACTTT. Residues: CASRWGLNNSPLHF.

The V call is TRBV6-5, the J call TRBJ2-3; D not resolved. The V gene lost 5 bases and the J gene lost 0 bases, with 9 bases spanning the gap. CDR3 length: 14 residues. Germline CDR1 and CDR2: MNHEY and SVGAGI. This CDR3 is CASSLASSTDTQYF. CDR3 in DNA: TGTGCCAGCAGTCTCGCGTCTAGCACAGATACGCAGTATTTT.

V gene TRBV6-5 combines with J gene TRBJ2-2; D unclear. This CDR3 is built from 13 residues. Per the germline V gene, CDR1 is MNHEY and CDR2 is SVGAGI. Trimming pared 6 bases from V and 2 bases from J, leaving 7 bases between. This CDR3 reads CASRQANTGELFF. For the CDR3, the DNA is TGTGCCAGCAGGCAGGCCAACACCGGGGAGCTGTTTTTT.

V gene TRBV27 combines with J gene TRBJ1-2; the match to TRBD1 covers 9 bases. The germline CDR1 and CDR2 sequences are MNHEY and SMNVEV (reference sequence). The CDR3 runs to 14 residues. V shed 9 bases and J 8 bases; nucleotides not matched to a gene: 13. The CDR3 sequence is CASTDRGGLRGYTF. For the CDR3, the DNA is TGTGCCAGTACTGACAGGGGGGGCCTTCGCGGCTACACCTTC.

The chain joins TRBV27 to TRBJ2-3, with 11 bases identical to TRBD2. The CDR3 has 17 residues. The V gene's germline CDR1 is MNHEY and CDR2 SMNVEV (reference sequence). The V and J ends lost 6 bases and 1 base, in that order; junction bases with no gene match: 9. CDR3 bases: TGTGCCAGCAGCAGATCCGTACTAGCGGGGGGCACAGATACGCAGTATTTT. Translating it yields CASSRSVLAGGTDTQYF.

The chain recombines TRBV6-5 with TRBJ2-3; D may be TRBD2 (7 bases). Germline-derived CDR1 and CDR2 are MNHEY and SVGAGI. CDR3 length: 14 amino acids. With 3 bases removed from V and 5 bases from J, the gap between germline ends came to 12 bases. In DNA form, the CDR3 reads TGTGCCAGCAGTTATCGGGGGGCCAAAGATACGCAGTATTTT. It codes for CASSYRGAKDTQYF.